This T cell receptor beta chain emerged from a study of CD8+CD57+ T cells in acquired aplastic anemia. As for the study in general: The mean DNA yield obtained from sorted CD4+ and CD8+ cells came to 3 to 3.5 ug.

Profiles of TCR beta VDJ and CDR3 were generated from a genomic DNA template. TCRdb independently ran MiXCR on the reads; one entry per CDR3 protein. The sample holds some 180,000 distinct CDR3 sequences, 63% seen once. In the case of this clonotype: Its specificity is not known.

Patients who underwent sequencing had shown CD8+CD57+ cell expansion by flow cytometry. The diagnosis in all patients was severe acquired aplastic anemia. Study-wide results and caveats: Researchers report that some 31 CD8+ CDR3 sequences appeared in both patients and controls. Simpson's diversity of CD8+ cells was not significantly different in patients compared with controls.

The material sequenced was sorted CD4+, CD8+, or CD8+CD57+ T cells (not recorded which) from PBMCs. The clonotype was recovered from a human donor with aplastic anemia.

CDR3 DNA sequence: TGTGTGACCGAGGGTCCCTCCTACGAGCAGTACTTC. Protein product: CVTEGPSYEQYF. This rearrangement joins TRBV6-5 to TRBJ2-7, with a possible D match to TRBD2 (5 bases). This CDR3 has 12 amino acids. The V gene's germline CDR1 is MNHEY and CDR2 SVGAGI.